The 30 T cell receptor beta chains presented below share a single source sample, sequenced in a study of Graves' ophthalmopathy and Graves' hyperthyroidism. Amplification of the TCR beta CDR3 regions used RNA transcripts (as template). The authors performed first-round RT-PCR with HTBI primers and then a second-round multiplex PCR. TCRdb re-derived calls from the multiplex PCR reads in MiXCR, one entry per CDR3 protein. The sample lists about 700,000 distinct CDR3 sequences, 40% occurring once. The specimen sequenced was peripheral blood. These receptors all stem from an adult man with Graves' ophthalmopathy.

V and J are TRBV9 and TRBJ2-7, with D perhaps assigned TRBD1 or TRBD2 (6 bases each). The CDR3 covers 12 residues. The V gene's germline CDR1 is SGDLS and CDR2 YYNGEE. Trimming pared 4 bases from V and 8 bases from J, leaving 13 bases between. CDR3 nucleotide sequence: TGTGCCAGCAGCCCTGGGGGGCCTCAGCAGTACTTC. Its translation: CASSPGGPQQYF.

On this clonotype itself: This could be a read error, since a much larger clone is one nucleotide away. The V gene is TRBV19, the J gene TRBJ1-1; a possible D gene is TRBD1 (5 bases). The CDR3 contains 12 residues. Germline-derived CDR1 and CDR2 are LNHDA and SQIVND (reference sequence). CDR3 protein: CACRSGRAEAFF. CDR3 nucleotides: TGTGCCTGTAGGTCGGGACGGGCCGAAGCTTTCTTT.

About this clonotype itself: A read error is possible here, since a much larger clone lies one base away. V usage is TRBV9 and J usage is TRBJ1-4, with 9 bases fitting TRBD1. The germline CDR1 and CDR2 sequences are SGDLS and YYNGEE. This CDR3 comprises 15 residues. Trimming cost V 0 bases and J 7 bases; bases outside gene matches: 4. The CDR3 is CASSVAGTGIEKLFF. CDR3 in DNA: TGTGCCAGCAGCGTAGCGGGGACAGGGATTGAAAAACTGTTTTTT.

This clonotype has at least ten counts. The chain employs TRBV12-3 or TRBV12-4 and TRBJ1-1; D not certain. Trimming took 6 bases from V and 11 from J, leaving 10 bases between them. The CDR3 length is 10 residues. CDR3 loop: CASRKGLAFF. In DNA, the CDR3 is TGTGCCAGCAGAAAAGGGCTCGCTTTCTTT.

V gene TRBV19 combines with J gene TRBJ1-6; 11 bases are a match to TRBD1. There are 14 residues in the CDR3. V dropped 5 bases and J dropped 10; count of bases not matched to a gene: 4. Germline CDR1 reads LNHDA; CDR2 reads SQIVND (reference sequence). CDR3 loop: CASSRGTGGSPLHF. The CDR3, as DNA: TGTGCCAGTAGTCGTGGGACAGGGGGATCACCCCTCCACTTT. Full variable domain (missing parts from reference TRBV19 and TRBJ1-6): DGGITQSPKYLFRKEGQNVTLSCEQNLNHDAMYWYRQDPGQGLRLIYYSQIVNDFQKGDIAEGYSVSREKKESFPLTVTSAQKNPTAFYLCASSRGTGGSPLHFGNGTRLTVT.

Regarding this clonotype: A clone one base away is much larger, so this may be a read error. The rearrangement uses TRBV10-3 and TRBJ2-5, with D perhaps matching TRBD1 (5 bases). V was shortened by 10 bases and J by 11 bases, with 23 bases between the two germline ends. Per germline, CDR1 ENHRY and CDR2 SYGVKD. The CDR3 length is 13 residues. CDR3 sequence: CASSRQGLYGQYF. The CDR3 DNA sequence: TGTGCCAGCAGCCGTCAGGGTCTCTACGGGCAGTACTTC.

This clonotype was found once. The chain combines TRBV29-1 with TRBJ1-2, with D uncertain. This CDR3 contains 12 residues. V lost 4 bases and J 13 bases, leaving 19 bases between the germline ends. CDR1 SQVTM and CDR2 ANQGSEA come from the germline V gene. The CDR3 sequence: CSVGASGRAGTF. CDR3 sequence (DNA): TGCAGCGTTGGAGCTAGCGGGAGGGCTGGCACCTTC.

The rearrangement links TRBV29-1 to TRBJ2-6; 10 bases agree with TRBD2. V trimming: 2 bases; J trimming: 5 bases; junction bases outside the gene matches: 0. This CDR3 is 14 amino acids long. Germline CDR1 SQVTM, CDR2 ANQGSEA. CDR3 loop: CSVETSGRANVLTF. As DNA, the CDR3 is TGCAGCGTTGAAACTAGCGGGAGGGCCAACGTCCTGACTTTC. Drawing the rest from reference TRBV29-1 and TRBJ2-6, the complete variable domain is SAVISQKPSRDICQRGTSLTIQCQVDSQVTMMFWYRQQPGQSLTLIATANQGSEATYESGFVIDKFPISRPNLTFSTLTVSNMSPEDSSIYLCSVETSGRANVLTFGAGSRLTVL.

As for this clonotype: A much larger clone is a single base away; this may be a read error. CDR3: CASSPINAEAFF. In DNA, the CDR3 is TGTGCCAGTAGCCCAATCAACGCTGAAGCTTTCTTT. The chain is built from TRBV19 and TRBJ1-1; D ambiguous. Germline CDR1 is LNHDA and CDR2 is SQIVND (reference sequence). The CDR3 has 12 residues. Between the trimmed V and J ends, which lost 6 bases and 6 bases, there was a span of 11 bases.

This chain connects TRBV25-1 to TRBJ1-6, with D uncertain. The length of the CDR3 is 16 residues. Germline CDR1 MGHDK, CDR2 SYGVNS. Trimming stripped 8 bases from V and 9 bases from J, with 23 bases between. CDR3 DNA: TGTGCCAGCCCTCCCGCCGGGGTTTTGTCGATTTCACCCCTCCACTTT. Its translation is CASPPAGVLSISPLHF.

This clonotype was seen more than once but under ten times. CDR3 nucleotides: TGTGCCAGCGGGGTAGAGTGGTCCTACGAGCAGTACTTC. As protein: CASGVEWSYEQYF. The V gene is TRBV10-3, the J gene TRBJ2-7, with D perhaps matching TRBD2 (6 bases). The germline gives CDR1 ENHRY, CDR2 SYGVKD. V lost 10 bases and J lost 1, with 14 bases in between. The CDR3 extends over 13 amino acids.

The chain links TRBV20-1 to TRBJ2-7, with D maybe TRBD1 (5 bases). In germline, CDR1 is DFQATT, CDR2 SNEGSKA (reference sequence). The CDR3 loop spans 13 amino acids. Deletions cut 4 bases from V and 5 bases from J, with 15 bases between. The chain's CDR3 is CSATEVAQDEQYF. In DNA, the CDR3 is TGCAGTGCTACCGAGGTGGCACAGGACGAGCAGTACTTC.

There are many counts of this clonotype. The V and J genes are TRBV7-9 and TRBJ2-2; 9 positions match TRBD1. The germline CDR1 and CDR2 sequences are SEHNR and FQNEAQ (reference sequence). This CDR3 is 14 amino acids long. V gave up 5 bases and J gave up 5 bases; unmatched junction bases: 3. The CDR3 loop is CASSVGQGTGELFF. In DNA form, the CDR3 reads TGTGCCAGCAGCGTGGGACAGGGTACCGGGGAGCTGTTTTTT.

Many counts were recorded for this clonotype. The gene calls are TRBV29-1 and TRBJ1-2; D is undetermined. The CDR3 spans 12 residues. Per germline, CDR1 SQVTM and CDR2 ANQGSEA. Trimming left V 4 bases short and J 0 bases short, with 6 bases between. The CDR3 region is CSVARANYGYTF. CDR3 sequence (DNA): TGCAGCGTTGCAAGAGCTAACTATGGCTACACCTTC.

This clonotype appeared many times. CDR3 sequence reads: CSVEGQNGYTF. Written as DNA, the CDR3 is TGCAGCGTTGAAGGACAGAATGGCTACACCTTC. The J gene is TRBJ1-2, the V gene TRBV29-1, with a weak D call TRBD1 (5 bases). Germline loops: CDR1 SQVTM, CDR2 ANQGSEA. The CDR3 totals 11 residues. Trimming removed 1 base at V and 6 bases at J, with 6 bases between.

This clonotype was counted at least ten times. The rearrangement joins TRBV25-1 to TRBJ2-7, with a tentative D call TRBD2 (6 bases). Trimming took 8 bases from V and 0 from J, leaving 11 bases between them. Germline CDR1 reads MGHDK; CDR2 reads SYGVNS. This CDR3 is 13 amino acids long. The CDR3 is CASSQGGSYEQYF. The CDR3 region has the DNA TGTGCCAGCTCTCAGGGAGGCTCCTACGAGCAGTACTTC.

As concerns this clonotype: The CDR3 ends on some other residue instead of the conserved phenylalanine or tryptophan, so this is likely a read error. The DNA is omitted, as the CDR3 cannot be located on it reliably, and the CDR3 follows TCRdb's listing. The gene calls are TRBV20-1 and TRBJ1-2; the table's D call, TRBD1, has no DNA check behind it. Germline V gene sequence: CDR1 DFQATT, CDR2 SNEGSKA (reference sequence). The CDR3 length equals 10 residues, ends included. The CDR3 is CSAREGGTTY.

V and J are TRBV2 and TRBJ2-5; TRBD1 matches 12 bases. The CDR3 length is 16 residues. Germline values: CDR1 SNHLY, CDR2 FYNNEI. After removal of 8 bases from V and 5 bases from J, the junction contained 12 bases not matched to a gene. For the CDR3, the DNA is TGTGCCAGCGTTGAGCGGGGGACAGGGGGCATCGAGACCCAGTACTTC. It encodes CASVERGTGGIETQYF.

Remarks on this clonotype: A much more abundant neighbour one base away suggests this may be a read error. V usage is TRBV25-1 and J usage is TRBJ1-4; D is unresolved. V was pared by 6 bases and J by 8 bases, with 13 bases between. The CDR3 sequence is 13 residues long. CDR1 is MGHDK, CDR2 SYGVNS, per germline. CDR3: CASSLRQSEKLFF. As DNA, the CDR3 is TGTGCCAGCAGCCTACGTCAATCGGAAAAACTGTTTTTT.

This clonotype was detected ten times or more. V is TRBV7-3 and J is TRBJ1-6; no firm D call. The germline V and J ends were trimmed by 2 bases and 7 bases, with 12 bases remaining between them. Per the germline V gene, CDR1 is SGHTA and CDR2 is FQGTGA. This CDR3 is 15 amino acids long. In nucleotides, the CDR3 is TGTGCCAGCAGCTTAGACATCAACGGGAATTCACCCCTCCACTTT. This translates into CASSLDINGNSPLHF.

This sequence joins TRBV2 and TRBJ2-5; 8 bases line up with TRBD1. Germline-derived CDR1 and CDR2 are SNHLY and FYNNEI. CDR3 length: 13 amino acids. V was pared by 6 bases and J by 4 bases, with 4 bases of the junction left unmatched. CDR3 region: CASRDRVPETQYF. Written as DNA, the CDR3 is TGTGCCAGCAGGGACAGGGTTCCAGAGACCCAGTACTTC.

This chain connects TRBV9 to TRBJ1-5; D is perhaps TRBD1 (5 bases). Germline CDR1 and CDR2: SGDLS and YYNGEE. V was shortened by 3 bases and J by 5 bases, with 9 bases between the two germline ends. The CDR3 is made up of 13 amino acids. The CDR3 DNA reads TGTGCCAGCAGCGCCCGGGACCATCAGCCCCAGCATTTT. It codes for CASSARDHQPQHF.

At least ten counts were recorded for this clonotype. J is TRBJ1-2 and V is TRBV20-1; TRBD1 might be the D (5 bases). This CDR3 has 13 residues. Germline V gene sequence: CDR1 DFQATT, CDR2 SNEGSKA (reference sequence). Trimming cost V 6 bases and J 8 bases, with 19 bases left between them. The CDR3 sequence is CSATHGRDVGYTF. The CDR3 nucleotides read TGCAGTGCGACCCATGGCAGGGACGTAGGCTACACCTTC.

This chain joins TRBV6-1 and TRBJ2-2; weak D call: TRBD1 (6 bases). The CDR3 contains 15 residues. V was clipped by 6 bases and J by 2 bases, with 13 bases between them. Germline CDR1 MNHNS, CDR2 SASEGT. CDR3 amino acids: CASSNRVVNTGELFF. The DNA of the CDR3 is TGTGCCAGCAGCAACAGGGTGGTCAACACCGGGGAGCTGTTTTTT.

The chain links TRBV20-1 to TRBJ1-2, with a possible D match to TRBD1 (6 bases). Trimming removed 6 bases from V and 4 bases from J, with 18 bases in between. Per the germline V gene, CDR1 is DFQATT and CDR2 is SNEGSKA (reference sequence). The CDR3 spans 14 residues. The CDR3 sequence: CSAGLQGYSYGYTF. In DNA form, the CDR3 reads TGCAGTGCAGGCCTCCAGGGGTACAGCTATGGCTACACCTTC.

Concerning this clonotype itself: One end of the junction does not line up with germline, which may come from a read error. The chain links TRBV10-2 to TRBJ1-6, with D unresolved. The CDR3 extends over 14 amino acids. The germline CDR1 and CDR2 sequences are WSHSY and SAAADI. CDR3 nucleotide sequence: TGTGCCAGCAGTTACTCCCAGTGGGAGTCACCCCTCCACTTT. Protein: CASSYSQWESPLHF.

A remark on this clonotype: A read error may produce the germline difference seen at one junction end. CDR3 DNA sequence: TGTGCCAGCAGCGTAGAGGGGGACACGGCCCCGGACTACGAGCAGTACTTC. Amino acids: CASSVEGDTAPDYEQYF. The V call is TRBV11-2, the J call TRBJ2-7; perhaps TRBD1 as D (6 bases). CDR3 size: 17 residues. The germline V gene encodes CDR1 SGHAT and CDR2 FQNNGV.

This clonotype was picked up a small number of times. The chain recombines TRBV12-3 or TRBV12-4 with TRBJ2-7, with D tentatively TRBD2 (6 bases). The V end lost 6 bases, the J end lost 3 bases, and 15 bases lay between the germline ends. This CDR3 is built from 14 residues. The CDR3 spells CASSPPGLNYEQYF. As DNA, the CDR3 is TGTGCCAGCAGCCCCCCGGGACTGAACTACGAGCAGTACTTC.

This clonotype occurred many times. The chain recombines TRBV10-3 with TRBJ1-6; no clear D. This CDR3 contains 12 residues. V was cut by 2 bases and J by 7 bases, with 3 bases left in between. Germline CDR1 reads ENHRY; CDR2 reads SYGVKD. CDR3 amino acids: CAISEGNSPLHF. As DNA, the CDR3 is TGTGCCATCAGTGAGGGAAATTCACCCCTCCACTTT.

Ten or more counts support this clonotype. The genes are TRBV7-9 and TRBJ2-2; no clear D. Germline values: CDR1 SEHNR, CDR2 FQNEAQ (reference sequence). CDR3 length equals 12 residues. V lost 6 bases and J lost 1, with 3 bases in between. CDR3 DNA: TGTGCCAGCAGTTGGAACACCGGGGAGCTGTTTTTT. Its protein is CASSWNTGELFF.